Presented here are 17 T cell receptor beta chains from one specimen sequenced in a study of CD8+CD57+ T cells in acquired aplastic anemia. The use of genomic DNA as template underpinned the TCR beta VDJ and CDR3 profiling. In TCRdb, the reads were re-called with MiXCR into one record per CDR3 protein. The sample records over 150,000 distinct CDR3 sequences, 52% being singletons. By flow cytometry, patients selected for sequencing had shown an expansion of CD8+CD57+ cells. Sequencing was done on a sample of sorted CD4+, CD8+, or CD8+CD57+ T cells (not recorded which) from PBMCs. Receptors were obtained from a human donor with aplastic anemia.

For this clonotype: A read error may produce the germline difference seen at one junction end. This chain connects TRBV29-1 to TRBJ1-1; no definite D call. CDR1 and CDR2 from the germline V gene are SQVTM and ANQGSEA. The CDR3 has 13 amino acids. CDR3 DNA: TGCAGCGTTGAAGAGAAGGCGATCACTGAAGCTTTCTTC. Amino acid sequence: CSVEEKAITEAFF.

This clonotype was detected ten times or more. The chain links TRBV4-1 to TRBJ2-5; 7 bases are shared with TRBD1. The V and J ends lost 1 base and 2 bases, in that order; junction bases with no gene match: 4. This CDR3 is built from 15 residues. Germline V gene sequence: CDR1 MGHRA, CDR2 YSYEKL. CDR3 amino acids: CASSQVVQGQETQYF. Written as DNA, the CDR3 is TGCGCCAGCAGCCAAGTAGTACAGGGGCAAGAGACCCAGTACTTC.

Only one count was recorded for this clonotype. The rearrangement uses TRBV29-1 and TRBJ2-7; no clear D. Germline lookup yields CDR1 SQVTM and CDR2 ANQGSEA. The CDR3 is made up of 10 amino acids. Trimming took off 4 bases at V and 13 bases at J, with 14 bases between the two ends. DNA of the CDR3: TGCAGCGTTGGGAGTGAGACCCATTACTTC. Translating it yields CSVGSETHYF.

The chain combines TRBV24-1 with TRBJ2-1; D remains ambiguous. Germline V gene data show CDR1 as KGHDR and CDR2 as SFDVKD. The CDR3 has 14 amino acids. Trimming shortened V by 5 bases and J by 0 bases, and 7 bases separated the two germline ends. Here the CDR3 DNA reads TGTGCCACCAGTGCCGGCAGCTCCTACAATGAGCAGTTCTTC. Residues: CATSAGSSYNEQFF.

The V and J genes are TRBV19 and TRBJ1-3; D is unclear. Germline values: CDR1 LNHDA, CDR2 SQIVND (reference sequence). CDR3 length equals 10 residues. V was clipped by 8 bases and J by 7 bases, with 6 bases between them. The CDR3 sequence: CASGLNTIYF. For the CDR3, the DNA is TGTGCCAGTGGTCTTAACACCATATATTTT.

The V call is TRBV19, the J call TRBJ2-7; the D gene could be TRBD1 or TRBD2 (5 bases each). Germline loops: CDR1 LNHDA, CDR2 SQIVND (reference sequence). V was trimmed by 7 bases and J by 7 bases, leaving 17 bases between them. This CDR3 spans 13 amino acids. The CDR3 here is CASNDGATREQYF. The CDR3, as DNA: TGTGCCAGTAATGACGGGGCGACACGGGAGCAGTACTTC.

This clonotype was detected many times. This chain uses TRBV10-3 with TRBJ2-5, with 9 bases matching TRBD2. The junction had 9 bases not matched to a gene; V was cut back by 8 bases and J by 2 bases. This CDR3 is 15 amino acids long. CDR1 ENHRY and CDR2 SYGVKD come from the germline V gene. In nucleotides, the CDR3 is TGTGCCATCCGGCGGGGGGGGAGTAGGCAAGAGACCCAGTACTTC. Translated: CAIRRGGSRQETQYF.

The chain's CDR3 is CATWDRDSNQPQHF. The CDR3 nucleotides read TGTGCCACCTGGGACAGGGATAGCAATCAGCCCCAGCATTTT. The chain joins TRBV10-3 to TRBJ1-5, with 9 bases fitting TRBD1. Trimming removed 10 bases from V and 0 bases from J; junction bases left unmatched: 4. The CDR3 is 14 residues long. CDR1 ENHRY and CDR2 SYGVKD come from the germline V gene.

V and J are TRBV20-1 and TRBJ2-7; a possible D gene is TRBD1 (5 bases). CDR1 DFQATT and CDR2 SNEGSKA come from the germline V gene (reference sequence). V lost 3 bases and J lost 0, with 12 bases in between. This CDR3 contains 14 residues. This CDR3 reads CSARRQPSSYEQYF. DNA of the CDR3: TGCAGTGCTAGGCGACAGCCCAGCTCCTACGAGCAGTACTTC.

The V call is TRBV20-1, the J call TRBJ2-3; D gene ambiguous. In germline, CDR1 is DFQATT, CDR2 SNEGSKA (reference sequence). V dropped 0 bases and J dropped 2 bases, with 9 bases sitting between them. CDR3 length: 14 residues. The CDR3 region has the DNA TGCAGTGCTAGAGATCGGCGGCTCACAGATACGCAGTATTTT. It translates to CSARDRRLTDTQYF.

On this clonotype itself: One end of the junction fails to match germline, which may point to a read error. The chain has TRBV19 and TRBJ2-1; TRBD2 agrees at 12 bases. The germline gives CDR1 LNHDA, CDR2 SQIVND (reference sequence). The CDR3 totals 15 residues. In DNA, the CDR3 is TGTGCCAGTAGCACTAGCGGGGGGCCCCACAATGAGCAATGCTTC. Protein: CASSTSGGPHNEQCF.

This chain links TRBV10-2 with TRBJ1-1, with 9 bases lining up with TRBD1. Germline V gives CDR1 WSHSY, CDR2 SAAADI. Germline trimming cut 5 bases from V and 5 bases from J; bases unmatched to any gene: 9. The CDR3 covers 15 residues. The chain's CDR3 is CASSWDRETVTEAFF. CDR3 coding DNA: TGCGCCAGCAGTTGGGACAGGGAGACGGTAACTGAAGCTTTCTTT.

The chain joins TRBV20-1 to TRBJ2-7; maybe TRBD1 (6 bases). Germline-derived CDR1 and CDR2 are DFQATT and SNEGSKA (reference sequence). There are 13 residues in the CDR3. V dropped 1 base and J dropped 2 bases, with 9 bases sitting between them. CDR3 sequence (DNA): TGCAGTGCTAGAGGGGACAAACCCTACGAGCAGTACTTC. Its translation is CSARGDKPYEQYF.

This clonotype was found many times. J is TRBJ1-5 and V is TRBV5-5; D uncertain. The CDR3 is 15 amino acids. In germline, CDR1 is SGHKS, CDR2 YYEKEE (reference sequence). V shed 4 bases and J shed 8 bases, with 19 bases lying between them. The CDR3 sequence is CASSDLEEESEPQHF. CDR3 nucleotides: TGTGCCAGCAGCGACCTGGAAGAGGAATCAGAGCCCCAGCATTTT.

This clonotype has more than one count but fewer than ten. The chain couples TRBV15 to TRBJ2-7; perhaps TRBD2 as D (5 bases). Trimming cost V 3 bases and J 2 bases, with 14 bases left between them. From germline, CDR1 is LNHNV and CDR2 YYDKDF (reference sequence). The CDR3 spans 15 residues. The CDR3 nucleotides are TGTGCCACCAGCAGGGTGGACTCGCTCGCCTACGAGCAGTACTTC. This translates into CATSRVDSLAYEQYF.

This clonotype appeared many times. CDR3 coding DNA: TGTGCCAGCAGCTTGAGAGGGGGTCAAACCTACGAGCAGTACTTC. Residues: CASSLRGGQTYEQYF. V usage is TRBV5-8 and J usage is TRBJ2-7; tentative D call: TRBD1 (6 bases). The CDR3 runs 15 residues. Germline V gene data show CDR1 as SGHTS and CDR2 as YDEGEE. V was clipped by 1 base and J by 2 bases, with 13 bases between them.

There are many counts of this clonotype. The chain carries TRBV5-4 and TRBJ1-6; the match to TRBD1 covers 9 bases. This CDR3 is built from 14 residues. Per the germline V gene, CDR1 is SGHNT and CDR2 is YYREEE (reference sequence). V was clipped by 4 bases and J by 7 bases; unmatched bases: 3. The CDR3: CASSNTGGNSPLHF. In DNA form, the CDR3 reads TGTGCCAGCAGCAATACAGGGGGCAATTCACCCCTCCACTTT. The full variable domain, rest sourced from reference TRBV5-4 and TRBJ1-6, is ETGVTQSPTHLIKTRGQQVTLRCSSQSGHNTVSWYQQALGQGPQFIFQYYREEENGRGNFPPRFSGLQFPNYSSELNVNALELDDSALYLCASSNTGGNSPLHFGNGTRLTVT.